The 8 T cell receptor beta chains in this list originate from one sample, sequenced in a study of molecular identifiers for immune sequencing clone quantification. TCRdb passed the PCR reads through MiXCR, listing each CDR3 protein once. The sample contains approximately 550,000 distinct CDR3 sequences, roughly 23% of which appear only once. The sequenced sample consisted of naive CD8+ T cells from blood, with Jurkat cell RNA spiked in. Indicated subset: FACS-sorted CD8+CD4-CCR7+CD45RA+ naive T cells. Receptors originate from a human donor in good health. Some libraries in this study had Jurkat cell RNA spiked in.

Comment on this clonotype: This may be a read error, as it is one base from a much larger clone. The chain carries TRBV3-1 and TRBJ1-1; D ambiguous. The CDR3 consists of 14 residues. Germline V gene lookup returns CDR1 LGHDT and CDR2 YNNKEL (reference sequence). This chain's CDR3 is CAGSPMMVGTEAFF. CDR3 in DNA: TGTGCCGGCAGCCCCATGATGGTAGGCACTGAAGCTTTCTTT.

This clonotype appeared many times. The V call is TRBV27, the J call TRBJ2-5; D ambiguous. The V gene's germline CDR1 is MNHEY and CDR2 SMNVEV (reference sequence). Trimming removed 4 bases from V and 0 bases from J, with 3 bases in between. This CDR3 contains 12 residues. The CDR3 protein is CASSSHQETQYF. In DNA form, the CDR3 reads TGTGCCAGCAGTTCCCACCAAGAGACCCAGTACTTC.

The chain links TRBV5-6 to TRBJ1-6; 7 positions agree with TRBD1. Losses at the gene ends were 3 bases for V and 6 bases for J; bases not matched to a gene: 3. Per germline, CDR1 SGHDT and CDR2 YYEEEE. CDR3 length: 14 amino acids. CDR3 protein: CASSWTGGNSPLHF. CDR3 nucleotides: TGTGCCAGCAGCTGGACAGGTGGTAATTCACCCCTCCACTTT.

V and J are TRBV24-1 and TRBJ2-6, with D hard to call. The V gene lost 2 bases and the J gene lost 2 bases, with 9 bases spanning the gap. Germline V gene data show CDR1 as KGHDR and CDR2 as SFDVKD. This CDR3 has 16 amino acids. The CDR3 sequence is CATSDSYGTGANVLTF. The CDR3 DNA follows: TGTGCCACCAGTGATTCTTACGGTACTGGGGCCAACGTCCTGACTTTC.

The genes are TRBV27 and TRBJ1-1, with TRBD1 identical over 9 bases. V shed 3 bases and J 5 bases; nucleotides not matched to a gene: 4. This CDR3 is 14 amino acids long. The germline V gene has CDR1 MNHEY and CDR2 SMNVEV (reference sequence). The CDR3 here is CASSFTGGMTEAFF. The CDR3 nucleotides are TGTGCCAGCAGTTTTACAGGGGGCATGACTGAAGCTTTCTTT.

This clonotype has a handful of counts. The chain employs TRBV27 and TRBJ2-5; D is unresolved. The germline V gene has CDR1 MNHEY and CDR2 SMNVEV (reference sequence). The CDR3 runs to 13 residues. The V end lost 5 bases, the J end lost 0 bases, and 7 bases lay between the germline ends. The CDR3 DNA follows: TGTGCCAGCAGTATCGCGAACCAAGAGACCCAGTACTTC. This codes for CASSIANQETQYF.

Concerning this clonotype: The germline gene is not matched at one end of the junction; a read error may be the cause. V gene TRBV6-5 combines with J gene TRBJ2-7; TRBD2 aligns across 7 bases. Germline CDR1 and CDR2: MNHEY and SVGAGI. The CDR3 is 16 amino acids. The CDR3 DNA is TGTGCCAGCAGATACTCGGGGTCTAGCGGCCTTTACGAGCAGTACTTC. Protein product: CASRYSGSSGLYEQYF.

About this clonotype itself: Just one base apart from a much larger clone, this may be a read error. CDR3 residues: CASSYGQGSTEAFF. CDR3 nucleotide sequence: TGTGCCAGCAGTTACGGGCAGGGGAGCACTGAAGCTTTCTTT. V gene TRBV6-2 or TRBV6-3 combines with J gene TRBJ1-1; D might be TRBD1 (6 bases). From germline, CDR1 is MNHEY and CDR2 SVGEGT. The V gene lost 2 bases and the J gene lost 4 bases, with 11 bases spanning the gap. This CDR3 has 14 residues.